Listed here is a single TCR beta chain. There is no known antigen for this receptor. A read error may account for a junction end that differs from germline. In the paper's terms, the time point label means: week 35, safety follow-up. Each vaccine dose, consisting of 300 ug of a 20-mer mutant IDH1 peptide in Montanide, was administered subcutaneously with topical imiquimod. Patients were given eight vaccinations, in weeks 1, 3, 5, 7, 11, 15, 19 and 23, which matched visits V03 through V10. Donors had newly diagnosed WHO grade 3 or 4 IDH1-mutant astrocytomas with loss of nuclear ATRX. The samples were drawn from NOA16, a multicentre, single-arm, open-label phase I trial in Germany that tested a mutant IDH1 peptide vaccine in humans for the first time. Genomic DNA for TCRB sequencing was extracted from EDTA blood using the DNeasy Blood and Tissue Kit. This entry comes from a study of a mutant IDH1 vaccine in newly diagnosed glioma (dated by TCRdb to the early 2020s). Some background on the complete study: In the chemotherapy-containing groups, vaccination started alongside temozolomide cycles, whereas in patients who had radiotherapy alone it started 4-6 weeks after radiotherapy. The roughly 30 treated patients were about 60% male and 37.5% female, with a mean age of approximately 40 years. Before enrollment, most patients had been given radiochemotherapy with temozolomide as standard therapy, while the rest had received either radiotherapy alone or temozolomide alone. The week-35 safety follow-up was designated visit V12, and the week-47 end of study was designated visit V13. Six visits were used for peripheral blood collection: V03 (baseline), V05, V07, V10, V12 and V13. For exploratory analyses, around 26 treated patients had longitudinal TCRB deep sequencing done wherever samples were available. Results the study describes overall, beyond this receptor: Vaccine-induced immune responses across multiple MHC alleles were detected in about 93% of patients. According to the authors, sample limitations meant that analyses of patient blood samples could not be reproduced. Availability determined which PBMC samples were chosen for TCRB deep sequencing. Pseudoprogression seemed to be unrelated to changes in the top peripheral T cell clonotypes found by TCRB sequencing.

Per the germline V gene, SGHTA is the CDR1 and FQGNSA is the CDR2. The CDR3 runs 13 residues from the cysteine to the phenylalanine. The kept DNA is CDR3 alone, 39 bases in frame from the first base. To prepare the library, the immunoSEQ multiplex PCR assay was applied. Rearranged TCR beta chain sequences were amplified with the hsTCRB Kit following the manufacturer's protocol. An Illumina MiSeq was used to sequence the TCRB libraries. The authors' analysis ran thus. The proprietary platform of the kit vendor was used for demultiplexing, trimming and gene mapping. As stored in TCRdb, this immuneACCESS dataset retains in-frame rearrangements with V and J assigned. A fraction of the clones does not appear; measured against another copy, unresolved V genes explain less than half of the discrepancy, and the remainder lacks a known reason. V, J and clone size derive from that table, while D and trimming were established from the DNA sequence. The sample table records tens of thousands of clones; around 76% of these occur just once. The ten largest clones capture about 7.9% of the sample.

The sequence was obtained from a man in his fifties or sixties with glioma. Rearrangement joined TRBV7-2 to TRBJ2-3, and TRBD2 matches 10 of the central bases. The specimen comprised PBMCs, sampled from a glioma patient whose treatment included an IDH1 peptide vaccine. The DNA sequence reads TGTGCCAGCAACTTAGCGGGGGGCGATACGCAGTATTTT. It translates as CASNLAGGDTQYF.